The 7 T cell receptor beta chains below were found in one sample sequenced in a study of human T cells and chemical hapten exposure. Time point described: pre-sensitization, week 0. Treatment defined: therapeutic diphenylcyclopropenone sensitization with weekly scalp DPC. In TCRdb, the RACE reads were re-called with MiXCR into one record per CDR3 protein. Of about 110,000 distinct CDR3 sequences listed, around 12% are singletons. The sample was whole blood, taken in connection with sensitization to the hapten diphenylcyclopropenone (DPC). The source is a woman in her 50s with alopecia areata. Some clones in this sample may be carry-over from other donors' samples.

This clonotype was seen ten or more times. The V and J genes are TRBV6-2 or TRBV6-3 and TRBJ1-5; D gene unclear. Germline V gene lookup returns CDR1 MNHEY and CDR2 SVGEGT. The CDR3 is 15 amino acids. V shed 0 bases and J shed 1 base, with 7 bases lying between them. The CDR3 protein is CASSYSLNSNQPQHF. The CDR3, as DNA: TGTGCCAGCAGTTACTCCTTAAACAGCAATCAGCCCCAGCATTTT.

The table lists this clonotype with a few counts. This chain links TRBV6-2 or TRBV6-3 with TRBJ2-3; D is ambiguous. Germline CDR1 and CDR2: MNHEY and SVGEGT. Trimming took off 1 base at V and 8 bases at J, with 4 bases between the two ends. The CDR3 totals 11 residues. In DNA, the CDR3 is TGTGCCAGCAGTTACTATGGTACGCAGTATTTT. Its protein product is CASSYYGTQYF.

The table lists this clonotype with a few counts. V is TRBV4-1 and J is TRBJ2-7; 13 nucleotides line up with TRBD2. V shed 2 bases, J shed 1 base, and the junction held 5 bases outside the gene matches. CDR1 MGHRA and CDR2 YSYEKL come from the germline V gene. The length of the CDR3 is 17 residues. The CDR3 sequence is CASSQSTTSGGSYEQYF. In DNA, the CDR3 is TGCGCCAGCAGCCAATCGACGACTAGCGGGGGGTCCTACGAGCAGTACTTC.

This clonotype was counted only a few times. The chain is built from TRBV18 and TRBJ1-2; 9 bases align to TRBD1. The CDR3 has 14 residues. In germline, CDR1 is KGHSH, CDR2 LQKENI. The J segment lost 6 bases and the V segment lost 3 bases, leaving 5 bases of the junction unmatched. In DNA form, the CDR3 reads TGTGCCAGCTCACCGGAACAGGGGGCGAATGGCTACACCTTC. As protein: CASSPEQGANGYTF.

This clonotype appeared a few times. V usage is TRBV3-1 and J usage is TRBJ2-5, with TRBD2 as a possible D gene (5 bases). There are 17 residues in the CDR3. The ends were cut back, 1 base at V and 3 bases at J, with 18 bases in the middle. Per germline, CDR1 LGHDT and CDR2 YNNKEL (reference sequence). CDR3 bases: TGTGCCAGCAGCCAAGTCCATGTGGGGAGTAAGGAAGAGACCCAGTACTTC. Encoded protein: CASSQVHVGSKEETQYF.

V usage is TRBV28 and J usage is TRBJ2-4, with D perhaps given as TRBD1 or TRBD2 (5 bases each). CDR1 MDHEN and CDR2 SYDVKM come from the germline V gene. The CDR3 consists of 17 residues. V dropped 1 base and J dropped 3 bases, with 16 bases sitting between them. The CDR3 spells CASSLSSRFGGKNIQYF. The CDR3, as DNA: TGTGCCAGCAGTTTATCCTCCAGGTTTGGGGGCAAAAACATTCAGTACTTC.

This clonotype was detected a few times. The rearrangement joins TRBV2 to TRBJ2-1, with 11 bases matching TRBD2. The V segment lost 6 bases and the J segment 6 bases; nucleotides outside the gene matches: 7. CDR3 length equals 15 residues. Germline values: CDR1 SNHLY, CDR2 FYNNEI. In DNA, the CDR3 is TGTGCCAGCAGCATACTAGCGGGAGCGGGCAATGAGCAGTTCTTC. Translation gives CASSILAGAGNEQFF.